Given below is one TCR beta chain in context. Trimming took off 3 bases at V and 0 bases at J, with 10 bases between the two ends. CDR3 length equals 16 residues. The V gene's germline CDR1 is SGDLS and CDR2 YYNGEE. These data are taken from a study of blood T cell repertoires in COVID-19. Across the study: The United States, Italy and Spain supplied acute and convalescent COVID-19 samples.

Clones were read by immunoSEQ multiplex PCR, and TCRdb kept only the in-frame ones, dropping some. The table has under 50,000 clones, more than 70% seen once. The sequence came from a man between 65 and 80 years old with active COVID-19. The J gene is TRBJ1-6, the V gene TRBV9, with unresolved D. The sequencing input was peripheral blood. CDR3 nucleotides: TGTGCCAGCAGCGCCCGGGGAAGCTCCTATAATTCACCCCTCCACTTT. It is translated as CASSARGSSYNSPLHF.